The subject of this entry is one TCR beta chain. Sequenced by immunoSEQ multiplex PCR; TCRdb stores in-frame clones only, minus some. The sample contains under 200,000 clones, 83% of which appear only once. The data originate from a study of blood T cell repertoires in COVID-19. The CDR3 covers 14 residues. The germline V gene has CDR1 MNHEY and CDR2 SVGEGT. V lost 2 bases and J 4 bases, leaving 10 bases between the germline ends. The sequenced sample was peripheral blood. This receptor was obtained from a woman aged 80 or older with acute or convalescent COVID-19. The rearrangement joins TRBV6-2 or TRBV6-3 to TRBJ2-3; no clear D gene. The CDR3 region is CASSYLGRSDTQYF. CDR3 coding DNA: TGTGCCAGCAGTTACCTTGGGCGTTCAGATACGCAGTATTTT.